This note documents a single T cell receptor beta chain sequence. The antigen remains undetermined. These data come from a study of T cell responses to AZD1222 COVID-19 vaccine. Overall study: Whether given at about 4 or about 12 weeks, second doses were pooled. Study results and limitations: Spike was spanned by vaccine-associated CD4 TCRs, with dominance at 160-218 and 743-854. Recipients of two AZD1222 doses showed rising Spike-specific TCR breadth and depth.

Trimming removed 1 base from V and 2 bases from J; junction bases left unmatched: 5. Germline CDR1 reads MNHNS; CDR2 reads SASEGT. The CDR3 has 15 amino acids. TCRdb keeps only in-frame clones here, not all; method: immunoSEQ multiplex PCR. The data hold about 150,000 clones, with approximately 88% observed a single time. This chain links TRBV6-1 with TRBJ2-7, with 7 bases matching TRBD1. The sample in question was peripheral blood, obtained on day 0 of AZD1222 vaccination. The receptor was isolated from an adult in good health. The DNA of the CDR3 is TGTGCCAGCAGTGAAGGGGTTACAGGGGCCTACGAGCAGTACTTC. Amino acid sequence: CASSEGVTGAYEQYF.